A single sample gave rise to the 32 T cell receptor beta chains below, sequenced in a study of siplizumab effects on memory and regulatory T cells. Assay: immunoSEQ multiplex PCR; the TCRdb copy retains only in-frame clones and omits some. The data contain roughly 100,000 clones, more than 95% of them singletons. The sample was naive CD4+ T cells sorted from blood. These receptor sequences come from a human donor in good health.

This chain joins TRBV11-2 and TRBJ1-6, with 10 bases that match TRBD1. This CDR3 has 18 residues. The V and J ends lost 5 bases and 7 bases, in that order; junction bases with no gene match: 14. In germline, CDR1 is SGHAT, CDR2 FQNNGV. The CDR3 DNA is TGTGCCAGCAGCCACCGTGCCTTTCCGGGACAGGGGAATTCACCCCTCCACTTT. This encodes CASSHRAFPGQGNSPLHF.

The chain is built from TRBV4-1 and TRBJ1-6; 7 bases fit TRBD1. After removal of 6 bases from V and 5 bases from J, the junction contained 10 bases not matched to a gene. CDR1 and CDR2 from the germline V gene are MGHRA and YSYEKL. This CDR3 contains 16 residues. The CDR3 bases are TGCGCCAGCAGATTGGGACCCGGGACAGATAATTCACCCCTCCACTTT. As protein: CASRLGPGTDNSPLHF.

The chain recombines TRBV6-1 with TRBJ2-7; TRBD1 or TRBD2 may be the D gene (5 bases each). V gave up 2 bases and J gave up 6 bases, with 11 bases separating them. CDR1 MNHNS and CDR2 SASEGT come from the germline V gene. This CDR3 comprises 13 residues. CDR3 sequence (DNA): TGTGCCAGCAGTGAAATAATGGGGGTCGAGCAGTACTTC. Its protein is CASSEIMGVEQYF.

V is TRBV19 and J is TRBJ2-3, with a possible D match to TRBD2 (6 bases). Trimming took 4 bases from V and 5 from J, leaving 13 bases between them. The CDR3 runs 14 residues. CDR1 is LNHDA and CDR2 is SQIVND in the germline V gene (reference sequence). CDR3 DNA: TGTGCCAGTAGTAGCCCGTGGAGGGAAGATACGCAGTATTTT. Translating gives CASSSPWREDTQYF.

The rearrangement links TRBV5-4 to TRBJ2-3; 9 nucleotides match TRBD2. CDR1 SGHNT and CDR2 YYREEE come from the germline V gene (reference sequence). V dropped 0 bases and J dropped 9; count of bases not matched to a gene: 8. The CDR3 totals 15 residues. The CDR3 DNA reads as TGTGCCAGCAGCTTGGGCGGGGGGGCTCAGTTCACGCAGTATTTT. Translated, it gives CASSLGGGAQFTQYF.

This clone occurred once. The chain has TRBV19 and TRBJ1-5; no clear D. Looked up from germline, CDR1 is LNHDA and CDR2 is SQIVND (reference sequence). Trimming pared 1 base from V and 4 bases from J, leaving 8 bases between. The CDR3 covers 14 residues. CDR3 amino acids: CASSIVGGNQPQHF. The CDR3, as DNA: TGTGCCAGTAGTATAGTGGGCGGGAATCAGCCCCAGCATTTT.

The V call is TRBV6-1, the J call TRBJ1-2; D might be TRBD1 (5 bases). CDR3 size: 15 residues. CDR1 is MNHNS and CDR2 is SASEGT in the germline V gene. V was clipped by 7 bases and J by 3 bases, with 18 bases between them. CDR3 loop: CASILGAVYDYGYTF. The CDR3 region has the DNA TGTGCCAGCATCCTAGGGGCAGTTTACGACTATGGCTACACCTTC.

This chain links TRBV28 with TRBJ1-2; D unresolved. Trimming removed 2 bases at V and 8 bases at J, with 15 bases between. Germline CDR1 MDHEN, CDR2 SYDVKM. The CDR3 is 14 residues long. The CDR3 sequence: CASSLGLGEGGYTF. Written as DNA, the CDR3 is TGTGCCAGCAGTTTAGGCTTGGGAGAGGGAGGCTACACCTTC.

This chain connects TRBV6-1 to TRBJ1-1; D not certain. Trimming cost V 2 bases and J 0 bases, with 4 bases left between them. CDR3 length equals 13 residues. The V gene's germline CDR1 is MNHNS and CDR2 SASEGT. The CDR3 bases are TGTGCCAGCAGTGAACCCGTGAACACTGAAGCTTTCTTT. This gives the protein CASSEPVNTEAFF.

The V and J genes are TRBV5-6 and TRBJ1-1; tentatively, D is TRBD1 (5 bases). The germline V gene has CDR1 SGHDT and CDR2 YYEEEE. The CDR3 has 14 amino acids. The V and J ends lost 3 bases and 1 base respectively, with 10 bases between them. The CDR3 reads CASSSGHRNTEAFF. As DNA, the CDR3 is TGTGCCAGCAGCTCAGGACACCGGAACACTGAAGCTTTCTTT.

V gene TRBV4-3 combines with J gene TRBJ1-2; D uncertain. The V end lost 0 bases, the J end lost 8 bases, and 10 bases lay between the germline ends. CDR3 size: 13 residues. Germline V CDR1 and CDR2: LGHNA, YSLEER. The CDR3 reads CASSQDLGNGYTF. The CDR3 DNA reads as TGCGCCAGCAGCCAAGATCTTGGGAACGGCTACACCTTC.

The V call is TRBV9, the J call TRBJ2-1, with 8 bases lining up with TRBD2. This CDR3 spans 15 amino acids. V was pared by 2 bases and J by 4 bases, with 5 bases of the junction left unmatched. Germline CDR1 reads SGDLS; CDR2 reads YYNGEE. The CDR3 sequence is CASSVLAGGYNEQFF. The CDR3 DNA follows: TGTGCCAGCAGCGTGCTAGCGGGTGGATACAATGAGCAGTTCTTC. The full variable domain, in which reference TRBV9 and TRBJ2-1 provide the parts outside the CDR3, is DSGVTQTPKHLITATGQRVTLRCSPRSGDLSVYWYQQSLDQGLQFLIQYYNGEERAKGNILERFSAQQFPDLHSELNLSSLELGDSALYFCASSVLAGGYNEQFFGPGTRLTVL.

The J gene is TRBJ2-3, the V gene TRBV30, with 11 bases fitting TRBD2. The CDR3 runs to 12 residues. V shed 5 bases and J 5 bases; nucleotides not matched to a gene: 0. Per the germline V gene, CDR1 is GTSNPN and CDR2 is SVGIG (reference sequence). CDR3 sequence: CAWGLAGDTQYF. The CDR3 coding sequence is TGTGCCTGGGGACTAGCGGGAGATACGCAGTATTTT.

The chain joins TRBV19 to TRBJ2-3, with D possibly being TRBD2 (7 bases). Per germline, CDR1 LNHDA and CDR2 SQIVND (reference sequence). With 10 bases removed from V and 2 bases from J, the gap between germline ends came to 19 bases. The CDR3 is made up of 15 amino acids. CDR3 sequence (DNA): TGTGCCAACCTTCTGGCGGGGGCATCCACAGATACGCAGTATTTT. Protein product: CANLLAGASTDTQYF.

The gene calls are TRBV19 and TRBJ1-1; no clear D. Per the germline V gene, CDR1 is LNHDA and CDR2 is SQIVND (reference sequence). Between the trimmed V and J ends, which lost 3 bases and 1 base, there was a span of 12 bases. This CDR3 has 15 amino acids. The CDR3 loop is CASSIFDTSNTEAFF. CDR3 in DNA: TGTGCCAGTAGTATTTTCGATACCTCGAACACTGAAGCTTTCTTT.

The chain combines TRBV7-6 with TRBJ1-1, with 7 bases matching TRBD1. Germline loops: CDR1 SGHVS, CDR2 FNYEAQ. The CDR3 totals 18 residues. J lost 1 base, V lost 5 bases, and 16 bases had no gene match. The chain's CDR3 is CASSATPLTGTPNTEAFF. The CDR3 coding sequence is TGTGCCAGCAGCGCAACTCCCCTGACAGGGACCCCGAACACTGAAGCTTTCTTT.

The rearrangement joins TRBV9 to TRBJ2-3; 10 bases line up with TRBD1. Germline CDR1 and CDR2: SGDLS and YYNGEE. The CDR3 consists of 16 residues. After removal of 7 bases from V and 3 bases from J, the junction contained 11 bases not matched to a gene. CDR3 loop: CASGTDRQGATDTQYF. DNA of the CDR3: TGTGCCAGCGGGACCGATCGACAGGGGGCTACAGATACGCAGTATTTT. The full variable domain, its missing parts supplied by reference TRBV9 and TRBJ2-3, is DSGVTQTPKHLITATGQRVTLRCSPRSGDLSVYWYQQSLDQGLQFLIQYYNGEERAKGNILERFSAQQFPDLHSELNLSSLELGDSALYFCASGTDRQGATDTQYFGPGTRLTVL.

A single count supports this clone. The genes are TRBV2 and TRBJ2-4, with D possibly TRBD1 on 5 matching bases. The CDR3 totals 15 residues. CDR1 and CDR2 from the germline V gene are SNHLY and FYNNEI. Trimming stripped 5 bases from V and 0 bases from J, with 11 bases between. Written as DNA, the CDR3 is TGTGCCAGCAGTCCGGACAAAATAGCCAAAAACATTCAGTACTTC. It is translated as CASSPDKIAKNIQYF. The full variable domain, rest sourced from reference TRBV2 and TRBJ2-4, is EPEVTQTPSHQVTQMGQEVILRCVPISNHLYFYWYRQILGQKVEFLVSFYNNEISEKSEIFDDQFSVERPDGSNFTLKIRSTKLEDSAMYFCASSPDKIAKNIQYFGAGTRLSVL.

V gene TRBV5-4 combines with J gene TRBJ2-5; 9 bases match TRBD1. CDR3 length equals 17 residues. Per germline, CDR1 SGHNT and CDR2 YYREEE (reference sequence). V was pared by 3 bases and J by 2 bases, with 11 bases of the junction left unmatched. The chain's CDR3 is CASSSTPGQGKQETQYF. The CDR3 DNA is TGTGCCAGCAGCTCAACGCCGGGACAGGGAAAGCAAGAGACCCAGTACTTC.

The chain has TRBV2 and TRBJ2-7; 8 nucleotides align to TRBD2. V shed 8 bases, J shed 6 bases, and the junction held 12 bases outside the gene matches. The CDR3 is made up of 14 amino acids. Germline V CDR1 and CDR2: SNHLY, FYNNEI. The chain's CDR3 is CASVQASGFLEQYF. The CDR3, as DNA: TGTGCCAGCGTGCAGGCTAGCGGGTTCCTCGAGCAGTACTTC.

This clone occurred once. The chain is built from TRBV20-1 and TRBJ2-2; no definite D call. This CDR3 is 11 amino acids long. The germline V gene has CDR1 DFQATT and CDR2 SNEGSKA (reference sequence). Trimming left V 7 bases short and J 8 bases short, with 11 bases between. CDR3 DNA: TGCAGTGTCTCTTCGAGAGGGGAGCTGTTTTTT. Translated, it gives CSVSSRGELFF.

The rearrangement uses TRBV7-3 and TRBJ2-7; a possible D gene is TRBD2 (6 bases). V lost 0 bases and J 3 bases, leaving 9 bases between the germline ends. Germline values: CDR1 SGHTA, CDR2 FQGTGA. The CDR3 length is 14 residues. CDR3 bases: TGTGCCAGCAGCTTAACCGGGGGACTCTACGAGCAGTACTTC. This translates into CASSLTGGLYEQYF.

Comment on this clone: Its ends do not fully match the called genes, so a read error is possible. The rearrangement joins TRBV2 to TRBJ1-3; D gene unclear. This CDR3 spans 14 amino acids. Germline V gives CDR1 SNHLY, CDR2 FYNNEI. This chain's CDR3 is CASSVSAAGNTIYF. CDR3 nucleotides: TGTGCCAGCAGTGTCTCCGCCGCTGGGAACACCATATATTTT.

The genes are TRBV7-3 and TRBJ2-2; D unclear. From germline, CDR1 is SGHTA and CDR2 FQGTGA. Trimming left V 7 bases short and J 0 bases short, with 15 bases between. The CDR3 covers 16 residues. The DNA for the CDR3 is TGTGCCAGCACCCTGAGGTCAGCTGCGAACACCGGGGAGCTGTTTTTT. Its protein is CASTLRSAANTGELFF.

The chain couples TRBV4-1 to TRBJ1-2, with D perhaps matching TRBD1 (5 bases). CDR3 length: 15 amino acids. V lost 1 base, J lost 5 bases, and 14 bases lay in between. CDR1 and CDR2 from the germline V gene are MGHRA and YSYEKL. The CDR3 DNA reads TGCGCCAGCAGCCAAGGGGGAGGCGCAGGGTATGGCTACACCTTC. This encodes CASSQGGGAGYGYTF.

The chain is built from TRBV9 and TRBJ2-1, with D perhaps TRBD1 (6 bases). CDR3 length: 17 amino acids. The germline gives CDR1 SGDLS, CDR2 YYNGEE. Between the trimmed V and J ends, which lost 4 bases and 0 bases, there was a span of 17 bases. CDR3 protein: CASSFGDIPGSYNEQFF. The CDR3 DNA reads as TGTGCCAGCAGCTTCGGGGACATCCCCGGCTCCTACAATGAGCAGTTCTTC.

The V and J genes are TRBV9 and TRBJ2-3; 9 positions agree with TRBD2. CDR1 is SGDLS and CDR2 is YYNGEE in the germline V gene. V was pared by 1 base and J by 2 bases, with 5 bases of the junction left unmatched. The CDR3 consists of 16 residues. The CDR3 bases are TGTGCCAGCAGCGTAAGCCTAGCGGGGAACACAGATACGCAGTATTTT. This gives the protein CASSVSLAGNTDTQYF.

The chain links TRBV5-1 to TRBJ2-1, with TRBD2 matching over 11 bases. The length of the CDR3 is 18 residues. With V trimmed by 2 bases and J by 6 bases, 13 bases remained unmatched. Germline CDR1 SGHRS, CDR2 YFSETQ. The chain's CDR3 is CASSFLAGGRRGGNEQFF. CDR3 sequence (DNA): TGCGCCAGCAGCTTCCTAGCGGGGGGCCGAAGGGGTGGCAATGAGCAGTTCTTC.

The V call is TRBV7-3, the J call TRBJ2-5, with D uncertain. Between the trimmed V and J ends, which lost 5 bases and 4 bases, there was a span of 23 bases. Germline V gene sequence: CDR1 SGHTA, CDR2 FQGTGA. The CDR3 contains 17 residues. Here the CDR3 DNA reads TGTGCCAGCAGCCTCAACCCATCGACGGTGTGGGGAGAGACCCAGTACTTC. Residues: CASSLNPSTVWGETQYF.

This clone was seen a handful of times. This rearrangement joins TRBV4-3 to TRBJ1-2; the match to TRBD1 covers 10 bases. The junction had 3 bases not matched to a gene; V was cut back by 4 bases and J by 4 bases. The CDR3 runs 14 residues. Germline CDR1 is LGHNA and CDR2 is YSLEER. The CDR3 nucleotides read TGCGCCAGCAGCCGTTGGACAGGGGGCTATGGCTACACCTTC. Translation: CASSRWTGGYGYTF.

This chain links TRBV6-1 with TRBJ2-3; 9 bases map to TRBD2. This CDR3 region has 16 residues. Looked up from germline, CDR1 is MNHNS and CDR2 is SASEGT. J gave up 6 bases and V 0 bases, and 7 bases lay outside the gene matches. The CDR3 coding sequence is TGTGCCAGCAGTGAAGCGAGGCGGGGGGGCGAGGATACGCAGTATTTT. Protein sequence: CASSEARRGGEDTQYF.

This chain links TRBV2 with TRBJ2-7; tentative D call: TRBD1 (6 bases). V was clipped by 5 bases and J by 5 bases, with 13 bases between them. The germline gives CDR1 SNHLY, CDR2 FYNNEI. This CDR3 is built from 13 residues. The CDR3 DNA follows: TGTGCCAGCAGTTTCATACAGGGTAACGAGCAGTACTTC. Translating it yields CASSFIQGNEQYF.